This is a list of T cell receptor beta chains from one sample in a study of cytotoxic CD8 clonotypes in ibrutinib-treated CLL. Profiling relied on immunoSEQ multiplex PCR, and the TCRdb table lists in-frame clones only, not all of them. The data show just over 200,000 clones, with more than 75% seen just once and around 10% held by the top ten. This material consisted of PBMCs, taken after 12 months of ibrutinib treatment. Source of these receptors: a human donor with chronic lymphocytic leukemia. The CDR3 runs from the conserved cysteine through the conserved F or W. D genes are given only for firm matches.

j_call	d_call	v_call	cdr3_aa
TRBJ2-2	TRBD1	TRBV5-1	CASSLQGAASTGELFF
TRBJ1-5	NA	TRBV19	CASSIEAGRNQPQHF
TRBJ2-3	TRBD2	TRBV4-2	CASSQEGLAGVTTEADTQYF
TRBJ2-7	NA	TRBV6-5	CASSSPVETYEQYF
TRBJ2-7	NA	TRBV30	CAWSRGGSSYEQYF
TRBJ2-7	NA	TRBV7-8	CASSLGATSSSYEQYF
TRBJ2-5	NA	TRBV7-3	CASSRRPGETQYF
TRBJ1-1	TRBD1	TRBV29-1	CSVERTGNTEAFF
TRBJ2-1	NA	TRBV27	CASRSGYEQFF
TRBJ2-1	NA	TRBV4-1	CASSQGREQFF
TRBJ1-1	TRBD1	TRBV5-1	CASSRDSNTEAFF
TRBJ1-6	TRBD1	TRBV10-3	CAISAGTGDSPLHF
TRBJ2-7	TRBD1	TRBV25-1	CASSDRDRDEQYF
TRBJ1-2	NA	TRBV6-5	CASRTAGAFYGYTF
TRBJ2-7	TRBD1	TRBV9	CASSVRSGTGAYEQCF
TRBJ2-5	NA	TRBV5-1	CASSLWQLQETQYF
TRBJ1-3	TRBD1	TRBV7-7	CASSLGQGGGNTIYF
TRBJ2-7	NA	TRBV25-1	CASSPVEGTLTYEQYF
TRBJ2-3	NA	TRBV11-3	CASSLLADNTDTQYF
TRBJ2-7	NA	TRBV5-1	CASSLDFRTEQYF
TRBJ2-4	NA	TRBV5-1	CASSLESSRHIQYF
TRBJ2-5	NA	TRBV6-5	CASSYLLGGTQETQYF
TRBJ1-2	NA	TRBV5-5	CASSTGRGLFDHYGYTF
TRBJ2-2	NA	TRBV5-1	CASSSVAGILTGELFF
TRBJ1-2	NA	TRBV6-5	CASKTQGLEGYTF
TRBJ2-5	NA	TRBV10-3	CAINDRYQETQYF
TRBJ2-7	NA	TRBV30	CAWSRGPTRYEQYF
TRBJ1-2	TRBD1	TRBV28	CASARTGGANGYTF
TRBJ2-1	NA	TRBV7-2	CASSLWGNEQFF
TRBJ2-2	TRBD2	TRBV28	CASSPRGLTRFGELFF
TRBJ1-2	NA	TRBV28	CASSWGYDYGYTF
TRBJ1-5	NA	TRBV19	CASTDGTLHQPQHF
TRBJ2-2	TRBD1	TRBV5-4	CASSLWGQGWTGELFF
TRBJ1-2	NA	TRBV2	CASIGGASGYTF
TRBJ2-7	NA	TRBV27	CASRTPGTQPYEQYF
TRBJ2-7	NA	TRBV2	CASSDPPGIDEQYF
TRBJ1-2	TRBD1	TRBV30	CAWSKDSRGTGAQANYGYTF
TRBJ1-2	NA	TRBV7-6	CASSLVGSYGYTF
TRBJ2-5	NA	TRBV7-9	CASSFTAETQYF
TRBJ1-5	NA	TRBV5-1	CASSLGDGGNQPQHF